The source of this TCR beta chain is a study of cytomegalovirus exposure and HLA in healthy donors. General study points: In an earlier analysis, in roughly 600 donors, most V segments appeared productive either ~87% or ~30% of the time. Later analysis identified a missense DCLRE1C variant that was linked to TCR beta V- and J-gene trimming. Presence/absence analyses supposed approximately even sequencing depth among donors.

PCR used 60 Vbeta primers and 13 Jbeta primers. Clones were read by immunoSEQ multiplex PCR, and TCRdb kept only the in-frame ones, dropping some. This table holds 150,000 to 200,000 clones, roughly 77% found once. In regard to this clone: Its target is unknown.

Germline V lookup: CDR1 SGHRS, CDR2 YFSETQ. V shed 1 base and J shed 6 bases, with 14 bases lying between them. The CDR3 covers 14 residues. The sequence was collected from a middle-aged woman in good health and CMV-seropositive. The chain combines TRBV5-1 with TRBJ2-7; D ambiguous. Sequencing was carried out using PBMCs. The chain's CDR3 is CASSLRQNSGEQYF. CDR3 in DNA: TGCGCCAGCAGCTTGAGGCAGAACAGTGGCGAGCAGTACTTC.